The clone carrying this T cell receptor (beta chain) was detected a few times. This sample is drawn from a study of identical twins. TCRdb reanalysed the 5' RACE reads using MiXCR and keeps one entry per CDR3 protein. The data contain over 600,000 distinct CDR3 sequences, about 20% of them singletons. The CDR3 covers 12 residues. The germline CDR1 and CDR2 sequences are SGHNT and YENEEA. V lost 7 bases and J lost 5, with 8 bases in between. The same sample was also studied in work on T cells expressing NK-cell markers.

The V and J genes are TRBV11-3 and TRBJ2-2; D remains unclear. The sequencing input was PBMCs. This clonotype was sampled from a woman aged 18-35 years in good health. For the CDR3, the DNA is TGTGCCAGCACGTCCCGGACCGGGGAGCTGTTTTTT. This gives the protein CASTSRTGELFF. The complete variable domain, with remaining parts taken from reference TRBV11-3 and TRBJ2-2, reads EAGVVQSPRYKIIEKKQPVAFWCNPISGHNTLYWYLQNLGQGPELLIRYENEEAVDDSQLPKDRFSAERLKGVDSTLKIQPAELGDSAVYLCASTSRTGELFFGEGSRLTVL.